A selection of T cell receptor beta chains follows, all from one sample in a study of lymphopenia after photon versus proton radiotherapy. Sequencing was performed with immunoSEQ multiplex PCR; in TCRdb, only in-frame clones are kept and a portion is missing. This table holds about 83,000 clones, around 83% found once. The sample was peripheral blood, taken from a patient treated with proton-based radiotherapy. These TCRs come from a man aged 55 to 70 with pancreatic cancer. Both conserved end residues are part of each CDR3. Each record gives: clone size, J gene, D gene, V gene, CDR3 protein, CDR3 DNA. D genes are given only for firm matches. Size values are once, few and many counts, or a class for expanded clones, and some rows have none.

>-|TRBJ2-1|TRBD1|TRBV5-5
CASSFGDRVNNEQFF
TGTGCCAGCAGCTTTGGGGACAGGGTCAACAATGAGCAGTTCTTC
>-|TRBJ2-5|TRBD2|TRBV5-6
CASSRGTSGRALGTQYF
TGTGCCAGCAGCAGAGGGACTAGCGGGAGAGCACTAGGGACCCAGTACTTC
>once|TRBJ2-3|-|TRBV5-1
CASSLAVSDTQYF
TGCGCCAGCAGCTTGGCCGTCTCAGATACGCAGTATTTT
>-|TRBJ1-3|-|TRBV15
CATSRDPGFGNTIYF
TGTGCCACCAGCAGAGACCCGGGGTTCGGAAACACCATATATTTT
>-|TRBJ2-5|TRBD2|TRBV9
CASSVTSGGLGETQYF
TGTGCCAGCAGCGTGACTAGCGGTGGGCTGGGAGAGACCCAGTACTTC
>-|TRBJ2-1|TRBD2|TRBV5-1
CASSLLAETSGKNEQFF
TGCGCCAGCAGCTTGCTTGCCGAGACTAGCGGGAAAAATGAGCAGTTCTTC
>once|TRBJ2-1|TRBD2|TRBV27
CASSFLAGAYNEQFF
TGTGCCAGCAGTTTCCTAGCGGGGGCATACAATGAGCAGTTCTTC
>-|TRBJ2-3|-|TRBV5-4
CASSLDPGAGDTQYF
TGTGCCAGCAGCTTGGACCCGGGGGCGGGGGATACGCAGTATTTT
>-|TRBJ2-3|-|TRBV5-5
CASSLGQGGGLSTDTQYF
TGTGCCAGCAGCTTAGGACAGGGTGGGGGACTAAGCACAGATACGCAGTATTTT
>-|TRBJ2-1|TRBD2|TRBV6-5
CASSFRTSGTKGEQFF
TGTGCCAGCAGTTTTCGGACTAGCGGTACGAAGGGGGAGCAGTTCTTC
>-|TRBJ2-7|TRBD2|TRBV10-2
CATYRGLDFSYEQYF
TGCGCCACCTACCGGGGACTAGACTTCTCCTACGAGCAGTACTTC
>-|TRBJ2-3|-|TRBV5-1
CASSGGSDMDTQYF
TGCGCCAGCAGCGGGGGGTCAGACATGGATACGCAGTATTTT
>-|TRBJ2-1|-|TRBV5-4
CASSLGPSEDNEQFF
TGTGCCAGCAGCTTGGGGCCTAGCGAGGACAATGAGCAGTTCTTC
>-|TRBJ2-3|TRBD1|TRBV7-9
CASSLAVGTATDTQYF
TGTGCCAGCAGCTTAGCGGTCGGGACAGCAACAGATACGCAGTATTTT
>once|TRBJ2-7|TRBD2|TRBV27
CASSSPRTSGRIFSYEQYF
TGTGCCAGCAGTTCCCCTCGGACTAGCGGGAGGATCTTCTCCTACGAGCAGTACTTC
>-|TRBJ2-7|TRBD2|TRBV28
CASTSGSTYEQYF
TGTGCCAGCACTAGCGGGAGTACCTACGAGCAGTACTTC
>-|TRBJ1-2|TRBD1|TRBV7-2
CASSSRQGGGYTF
TGTGCCAGCAGCTCACGACAGGGCGGCGGCTACACCTTC
>few|TRBJ1-3|-|TRBV11-2
CASSLLAGNTIYF
TGTGCCAGCAGCTTGCTCGCCGGAAACACCATATATTTT
>-|TRBJ1-4|-|TRBV28
CASTPPRGAGEKLFF
TGTGCCAGCACCCCCCCCCGGGGCGCGGGTGAAAAACTGTTTTTT
>-|TRBJ2-6|-|TRBV7-9
CASSLLQGSPGSGANVLTF
TGTGCCAGCAGCTTACTCCAAGGCAGCCCAGGCTCTGGGGCCAACGTCCTGACTTTC
>-|TRBJ1-5|-|TRBV28
CASSLNQPQHF
TGTGCCAGCAGTTTAAATCAGCCCCAGCATTTT
>-|TRBJ2-3|TRBD2|TRBV11-3
CASSFSGLGTDTQYF
TGTGCCAGCAGCTTTAGCGGGTTGGGTACAGATACGCAGTATTTT
>once|TRBJ2-3|TRBD1|TRBV5-4
CASSLLGQGGGTDTQYF
TGTGCCAGCAGCTTGCTGGGACAGGGTGGGGGCACAGATACGCAGTATTTT
>once|TRBJ2-3|-|TRBV11-2
CASSFYGSVADTQYF
TGTGCCAGCAGCTTCTACGGGAGCGTAGCAGATACGCAGTATTTT
>-|TRBJ1-1|-|TRBV19
CASSIEQDVNTEAFF
TGTGCCAGTAGTATAGAACAGGACGTGAACACTGAAGCTTTCTTT
>-|TRBJ2-2|-|TRBV9
CASSVGPRDTGELFF
TGTGCCAGCAGCGTAGGGCCGAGGGACACCGGGGAGCTGTTTTTT
>-|TRBJ1-1|-|TRBV7-2
CASSLMMNTEAFF
TGTGCCAGCAGCCTAATGATGAACACTGAAGCTTTCTTT
>-|TRBJ1-1|TRBD1|TRBV7-3
CASSSGQGAREAFF
TGTGCCAGCAGCTCAGGACAGGGGGCCAGAGAAGCTTTCTTT
>-|TRBJ1-2|TRBD1|TRBV30
CAWSDLSRGVNYGYTF
TGTGCCTGGAGTGATCTTTCCAGGGGGGTAAACTATGGCTACACCTTC
>few|TRBJ1-2|-|TRBV12-5
CASGLVKQRRSHGYTF
TGTGCTAGTGGTTTGGTAAAGCAAAGGAGGAGTCATGGCTACACCTTC
>-|TRBJ1-1|-|TRBV6-6
CASLSTATAGTEAFF
TGTGCCAGCCTCTCGACAGCAACAGCGGGCACTGAAGCTTTCTTT
>-|TRBJ1-2|-|TRBV29-1
CSVDEGYGYTF
TGCAGCGTTGATGAAGGGTATGGCTACACCTTC
>-|TRBJ2-2|-|TRBV7-9
CASSPTTTGELFF
TGTGCCAGCAGCCCAACGACCACCGGGGAGCTGTTTTTT
>-|TRBJ1-2|-|TRBV29-1
CSVLTDSSYGYTF
TGCAGCGTTCTGACAGACTCTTCCTATGGCTACACCTTC
>-|TRBJ2-5|-|TRBV5-6
CASSLLQGGETQYF
TGTGCCAGCAGCTTGCTTCAGGGAGGCGAGACCCAGTACTTC
>-|TRBJ1-4|-|TRBV14
CASSRPKEKLFF
TGTGCCAGCAGCCGACCGAAGGAAAAACTGTTTTTT
>-|TRBJ1-2|-|TRBV5-4
CASKGAYGYTF
TGTGCCAGCAAAGGGGCTTACGGCTACACCTTC
>-|TRBJ2-7|-|TRBV7-9
CASSPPGSTYEQYF
TGTGCCAGCAGCCCACCAGGGTCTACCTACGAGCAGTACTTC
>-|TRBJ2-1|TRBD2|TRBV9
CASSTLAAPTSSYNEQFF
TGTGCCAGCAGCACCCTAGCGGCTCCTACAAGCTCCTACAATGAGCAGTTCTTC
>-|TRBJ2-5|-|TRBV14
CASSGSGGETQYF
TGTGCCAGCAGTGGCAGCGGAGGGGAGACCCAGTACTTC
>-|TRBJ2-7|TRBD1|TRBV9
CASSVGQGASYEQYF
TGTGCCAGCAGCGTAGGTCAGGGGGCCTCCTACGAGCAGTACTTC
>-|TRBJ2-5|-|TRBV5-1
CASSLSAGAQETQYF
TGCGCCAGCAGCTTGTCTGCGGGGGCTCAAGAGACCCAGTACTTC
>-|TRBJ1-2|-|TRBV2
CASSEATYGYTF
TGTGCCAGCAGTGAAGCCACCTATGGCTACACCTTC
>-|TRBJ2-4|TRBD2|TRBV19
CASRRAGENIQYF
TGTGCCAGTAGGAGGGCGGGGGAAAACATTCAGTACTTC
>once|TRBJ2-5|-|TRBV6-1
CASTRHSAMQETQYF
TGTGCCAGCACCAGGCATAGCGCTATGCAAGAGACCCAGTACTTC
>-|TRBJ2-2|-|TRBV27
CASIPNTGLVTGELFF
TGTGCCAGCATACCAAACACAGGGTTAGTGACCGGGGAGCTGTTTTTT
>many|TRBJ2-3|-|TRBV30
CAWSVTARGDTQYF
TGTGCCTGGTCGGTAACGGCAAGAGGAGATACGCAGTATTTT
>-|TRBJ2-7|-|TRBV29-1
CSVEGPVYEQYF
TGCAGCGTTGAAGGACCGGTCTACGAGCAGTACTTC
>-|TRBJ1-4|-|TRBV9
CASSVGAGNEKLFF
TGTGCCAGCAGCGTTGGTGCAGGGAACGAAAAACTGTTTTTT
>-|TRBJ2-4|-|TRBV29-1
CSVGENIQYF
TGCAGCGTGGGGGAAAACATTCAGTACTTC
>-|TRBJ2-5|TRBD1|TRBV2
CASSGTGQLTAQYF
TGTGCCAGCAGTGGAACGGGACAGCTGACGGCCCAGTACTTC